A selection of T cell receptor beta chains follows, all from one sample in a study of identical twins. TCRdb re-derived calls from the 5' RACE reads in MiXCR, one entry per CDR3 protein. This sample carries hundreds of thousands of distinct CDR3 sequences, 15% to 20% of them seen once, and the ten largest clones take over 10%. This same sample was also taken into another study, of T cells expressing NK-cell markers.

The sequenced material came from PBMCs. The source is a woman aged 18-30 years in good health. Both conserved end residues are part of each CDR3. A D gene is named only where the DNA matches it firmly. Some rows mark clone size as missing; the rest say once, few, many or name a class of expanded clone.

CDR3 length	V gene	D gene	clone size	J gene	CDR3 DNA	CDR3 protein
16	TRBV3-1	NA	NA	TRBJ2-7	TGTGCCAGCAGCCAATCTTGGACGAGCAGTCTGTACGAGCAGTACTTC	CASSQSWTSSLYEQYF
15	TRBV7-2	NA	few	TRBJ2-1	TGTGCCAGCAGCTTAGAGCTGGGTTTTAGGGATGAGCAGTTCTTC	CASSLELGFRDEQFF
14	TRBV12-3/TRBV12-4	NA	NA	TRBJ1-2	TGTGCCAGCAGTTTGGGGCAGAGATTCTATGGCTACACCTTC	CASSLGQRFYGYTF
15	TRBV5-1	TRBD2	few	TRBJ2-3	TGCGCCAGCAGCTTGGACGGGAGGTTCACAGATACGCAGTATTTT	CASSLDGRFTDTQYF
14	TRBV20-1	NA	NA	TRBJ2-2	TGCAGTGCCGGAACTAGCCAGAACACCGGGGAGCTGTTTTTT	CSAGTSQNTGELFF
13	TRBV29-1	TRBD2	NA	TRBJ2-1	TGCAGCGTTGGGGCTAGCGGGGGGAATGAGCAGTTCTTC	CSVGASGGNEQFF
15	TRBV12-3/TRBV12-4	NA	NA	TRBJ2-1	TGTGCCAGCAGCGGAGCTGAAAGCTCCTACAATGAGCAGTTCTTC	CASSGAESSYNEQFF
13	TRBV12-3/TRBV12-4	NA	NA	TRBJ1-2	TGTGCCAGCAGCATCACAGGGTCCGAAGGCTACACCTTC	CASSITGSEGYTF
13	TRBV6-2/TRBV6-3	NA	many	TRBJ2-7	TGTGCCAGCAGGCCTCGCTCCGTAGAGGGACAGTACTTC	CASRPRSVEGQYF
13	TRBV12-3/TRBV12-4	TRBD1	few	TRBJ2-7	TGTGCCAGCACCAAGACAGGGGGTTACGAGCAGTACTTC	CASTKTGGYEQYF
15	TRBV10-3	NA	many	TRBJ2-1	TGTGCCACCCTACTAGAAGGGAGCTCCTACAATGAGCAGTTCTTC	CATLLEGSSYNEQFF
16	TRBV15	NA	NA	TRBJ2-1	TGTGCCACCAGCAGAGATTTGGGGGGCCCCACCTTTGAGCAGTTCTTC	CATSRDLGGPTFEQFF
13	TRBV11-2	NA	few	TRBJ2-1	TGTGCCACTGGGATCCTAGAACGAAGGGAGCAGTTCTTC	CATGILERREQFF
15	TRBV6-1	NA	NA	TRBJ2-4	TGTGCCAGCAGACTAGCTGTAGGAGCCAAAAACATTCAGTACTTC	CASRLAVGAKNIQYF
15	TRBV27	TRBD1	NA	TRBJ2-7	TGTGCCAGCAGTTTATTCCCCGGGACAGTCTACGAGCAGTACTTC	CASSLFPGTVYEQYF
14	TRBV5-1	NA	many	TRBJ2-4	TGCGCCAGCAGCTTAGACGGCTTGAAAAACATTCAGTACTTC	CASSLDGLKNIQYF
14	TRBV7-2	NA	few	TRBJ1-4	TGTGCCAGCAGCTTGTGGGGCACTAATGAAAAACTGTTTTTT	CASSLWGTNEKLFF
17	TRBV6-2/TRBV6-3	TRBD1	NA	TRBJ1-1	TGTGCCAGCAGTTACTCGCAAACAGGGGCTCGATACACTGAAGCTTTCTTT	CASSYSQTGARYTEAFF
11	TRBV24-1	NA	few	TRBJ2-7	TGTGCCACCGGGGGTAGCCACGAGCAGTACTTC	CATGGSHEQYF
15	TRBV7-3	NA	once	TRBJ1-2	TGTGCCAGCAGCTTAAACCCAGTGACTCAGGCTGGCTACACCTTC	CASSLNPVTQAGYTF
14	TRBV27	TRBD1	NA	TRBJ2-2	TGTGCCAGCAGTGACAGGGGTGGTGCCGGGGAGCTGTTTTTT	CASSDRGGAGELFF
16	TRBV7-9	NA	NA	TRBJ2-3	TGTGCCAGCAGCTTAGGTTCGACAGGCGGCACAGATACGCAGTATTTT	CASSLGSTGGTDTQYF
15	TRBV5-1	TRBD1	few	TRBJ2-5	TGCGCCAGCAGCTTGGACAGGGGAGTCCAAGAGACCCAGTACTTC	CASSLDRGVQETQYF
15	TRBV12-3/TRBV12-4	NA	NA	TRBJ2-3	TGTGCCAGCAGTCAGACTACCCCGGGCACAGATACGCAGTATTTT	CASSQTTPGTDTQYF
14	TRBV7-2	NA	NA	TRBJ1-5	TGTGCCAGCAGCCGCGGACCGGACAATCAGCCCCAGCATTTT	CASSRGPDNQPQHF
14	TRBV12-3/TRBV12-4	NA	NA	TRBJ2-1	TGTGCCAGCAGTTCGGGCCCCGTCGTCAATGAGCAGTTCTTC	CASSSGPVVNEQFF